This T cell receptor beta chain emerged from a study of STAT5B mutations in CD4+ large granular lymphocyte leukemia. Overall study: The CDR3 'QG' motif was associated with a particular HLA allele among healthy donors. Study-level results: About 24% of private leukemic clonotypes occurred rarely in other patients' non-leukemic repertoires.

Libraries were prepared by immunoSEQ multiplex PCR; TCRdb keeps only in-frame clonotypes and omits some of them. The sample records about 48,000 clones, around 70% being singletons. This clone turned up a few times. Its antigen is still unknown. The sequence derives from a human donor in good health. What was sequenced was CD4+ T cells from blood buffy coats.

The chain's CDR3 is CACRDTSNQPQHF. CDR3 DNA sequence: TGTGCCTGCAGAGACACTAGCAATCAGCCCCAGCATTTT. This rearrangement joins TRBV30 to TRBJ1-5; no clear D. The V end was cut by 6 bases, the J end by 0 bases, with 9 bases between. The CDR3 is made up of 13 amino acids. Germline V gives CDR1 GTSNPN, CDR2 SVGIG (reference sequence). Based on the CDR3 plus reference TRBV30 and TRBJ1-5, the full variable domain is SQTIHQWPATLVQPVGSPLSLECTVEGTSNPNLYWYRQAAGRGLQLLFYSVGIGQISSEVPQNLSASRPQDRQFILSSKKLLLSDSGFYLCACRDTSNQPQHFGDGTRLSIL.